These 2 T cell receptor beta chains were all obtained from the same sample, sequenced in a study of CD8+ T cells in alopecia areata. After isolation, RNA underwent reverse transcription to generate cDNA as the sequencing template. Sequencing was performed with immunoSEQ multiplex PCR; in TCRdb, only in-frame clones are kept and a portion is missing. The sample presents under 350,000 clones, none singletons. Cells pooled from cutaneous lymph nodes were sorted on CD4, CD8alpha, NKG2D, NKG2ACE and other markers. Sequenced: CD4+ T cells sorted from a lymph node. The receptor set was obtained from a C3H/HeJ mouse with alopecia areata. Mice of this strain are of MHC haplotype H2-k.

The sample holds a few counts of this clone. The gene names here belong to mouse. The DNA ends 4 residues before the CDR3 does, and the rest of the CDR3 is filled in from the germline J gene. V usage is TRBV1 and J usage is TRBJ1-1, with D tentatively TRBD1 (6 bases). The germline V gene encodes CDR1 NSQYPW and CDR2 LRSPGD (reference sequence). The CDR3 is 14 amino acids. The CDR3 reads CTCSADTRTEEVFF. Incomplete CDR3 DNA: TGCACCTGCAGTGCAGATACCCGGACAGAA.

This clone came up a few times. The gene names here belong to mouse. The CDR3 DNA, read in part, is TGTGCCTGGAGTCGACAGAATTCCTATAATTCGCCC. Its protein is CAWSRQNSYNSP. The whole CDR3 is CAWSRQNSYNSPLYF. The chain is built from TRBV31 and TRBJ1-6; D possibly corresponds to TRBD1 (5 bases). The read ends 3 residues early relative to the CDR3; the germline J gene fills the gap. TRBJ1-6 is an ORF for which the function is uncertain. The CDR3 consists of 15 residues. V was clipped by 1 base and J by 0 bases, with 7 bases between them. The germline gives CDR1 GKSSPN, CDR2 SITVG.